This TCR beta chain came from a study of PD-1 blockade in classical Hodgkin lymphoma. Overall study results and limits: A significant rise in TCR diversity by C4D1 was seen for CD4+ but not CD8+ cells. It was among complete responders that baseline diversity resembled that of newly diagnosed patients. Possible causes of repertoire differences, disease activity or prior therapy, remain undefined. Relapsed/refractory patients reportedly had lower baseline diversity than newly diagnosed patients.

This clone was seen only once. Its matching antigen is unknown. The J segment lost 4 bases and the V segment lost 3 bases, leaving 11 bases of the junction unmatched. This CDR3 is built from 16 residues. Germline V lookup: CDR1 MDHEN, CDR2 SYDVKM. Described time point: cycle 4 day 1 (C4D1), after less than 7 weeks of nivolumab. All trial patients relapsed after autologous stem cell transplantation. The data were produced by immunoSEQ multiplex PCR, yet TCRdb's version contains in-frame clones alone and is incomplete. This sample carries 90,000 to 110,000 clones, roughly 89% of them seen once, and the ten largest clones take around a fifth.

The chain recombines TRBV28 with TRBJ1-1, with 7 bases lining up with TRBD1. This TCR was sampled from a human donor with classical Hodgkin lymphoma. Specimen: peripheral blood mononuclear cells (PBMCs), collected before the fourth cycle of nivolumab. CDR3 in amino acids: CASSLVLAGGTTEAFF. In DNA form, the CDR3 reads TGTGCCAGCAGTTTGGTCTTGGCAGGGGGGACCACTGAAGCTTTCTTT.